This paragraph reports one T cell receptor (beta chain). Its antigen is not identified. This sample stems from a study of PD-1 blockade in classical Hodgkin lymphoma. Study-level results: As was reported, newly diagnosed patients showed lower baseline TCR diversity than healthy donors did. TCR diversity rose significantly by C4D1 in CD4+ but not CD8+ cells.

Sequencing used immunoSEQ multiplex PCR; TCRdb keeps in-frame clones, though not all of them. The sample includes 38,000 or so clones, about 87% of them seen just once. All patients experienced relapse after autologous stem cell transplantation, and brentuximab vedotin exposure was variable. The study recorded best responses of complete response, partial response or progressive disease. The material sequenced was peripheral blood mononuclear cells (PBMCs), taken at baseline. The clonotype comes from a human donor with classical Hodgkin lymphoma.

CDR3 protein: CASSSRLAPSNEQFF. The CDR3, as DNA: TGTGCCAGCAGTTCCAGACTAGCCCCTTCCAATGAGCAGTTCTTC. The gene calls are TRBV9 and TRBJ2-1, with 7 nucleotides matching TRBD2. The CDR3 runs to 15 residues. The ends lost 5 bases at V and 6 bases at J; junction bases unmatched: 11. CDR1 and CDR2 (germline): SGDLS, YYNGEE. Using reference TRBV9 and TRBJ2-1 for the parts outside the CDR3, the full variable domain is DSGVTQTPKHLITATGQRVTLRCSPRSGDLSVYWYQQSLDQGLQFLIQYYNGEERAKGNILERFSAQQFPDLHSELNLSSLELGDSALYFCASSSRLAPSNEQFFGPGTRLTVL.